This T cell receptor beta chain was documented in a study of identical twins. The J segment lost 4 bases and the V segment lost 7 bases, leaving 12 bases of the junction unmatched. The CDR3 consists of 16 residues. A single record per CDR3 protein comes from TCRdb applying MiXCR to the 5' RACE reads. The table has some 1,600,000 distinct CDR3 sequences, about 30% seen once. The receptor was derived from a newborn girl in good health. This rearrangement joins TRBV12-3 or TRBV12-4 to TRBJ2-3; 9 nucleotides match TRBD2. The sequenced material came from cord blood. CDR3 amino acids: CASTERGATSADTQYF. Written as DNA, the CDR3 is TGTGCCAGCACCGAGCGGGGGGCAACAAGCGCAGATACGCAGTATTTT.